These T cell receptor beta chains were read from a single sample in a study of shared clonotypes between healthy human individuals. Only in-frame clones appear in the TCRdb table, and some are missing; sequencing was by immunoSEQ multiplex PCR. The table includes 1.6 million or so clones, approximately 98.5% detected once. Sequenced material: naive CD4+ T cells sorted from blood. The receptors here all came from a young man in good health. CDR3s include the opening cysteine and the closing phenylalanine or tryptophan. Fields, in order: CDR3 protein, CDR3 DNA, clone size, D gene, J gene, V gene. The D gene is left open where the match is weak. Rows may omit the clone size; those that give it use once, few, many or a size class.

CDR3 protein: CAWSKRVQETQYF; CDR3 DNA: TGTGCCTGGAGCAAGCGGGTCCAAGAGACCCAGTACTTC; clone size: .; D gene: .; J gene: TRBJ2-5; V gene: TRBV30
CDR3 protein: CASSPRTHRGRPTDTQYF; CDR3 DNA: TGTGCCAGCTCACCTAGAACCCACAGGGGCCGACCCACAGATACGCAGTATTTT; clone size: .; D gene: TRBD1; J gene: TRBJ2-3; V gene: TRBV18
CDR3 protein: CASRSLGWSTGELFF; CDR3 DNA: TGTGCCAGCAGATCCCTGGGGTGGAGTACCGGGGAGCTGTTTTTT; clone size: .; D gene: .; J gene: TRBJ2-2; V gene: TRBV11-2
CDR3 protein: CASSETDVGPAVVF; CDR3 DNA: TGTGCCAGCAGTGAAACGGATGTGGGACCCGCGGTGGTTTTT; clone size: .; D gene: .; J gene: TRBJ1-4; V gene: TRBV6-1
CDR3 protein: CAWNALLGRELFF; CDR3 DNA: TGTGCCTGGAACGCCCTACTTGGTAGGGAGCTGTTTTTT; clone size: .; D gene: .; J gene: TRBJ2-2; V gene: TRBV30
CDR3 protein: CASSASLAGGPVFSVQETQYF; CDR3 DNA: TGTGCCAGCAGTGCGTCACTAGCGGGAGGGCCCGTATTTTCGGTTCAAGAGACCCAGTACTTC; clone size: .; D gene: TRBD2; J gene: TRBJ2-5; V gene: TRBV28
CDR3 protein: CASSARRSTDTQYF; CDR3 DNA: TGTGCCAGCAGCGCGCGACGGAGCACAGATACGCAGTATTTT; clone size: .; D gene: .; J gene: TRBJ2-3; V gene: TRBV7-9
CDR3 protein: CASLLAPKDEQYF; CDR3 DNA: TGTGCCAGCCTGCTTGCCCCGAAGGACGAGCAGTACTTC; clone size: .; D gene: .; J gene: TRBJ2-7; V gene: TRBV2
CDR3 protein: CLSIDQETQYF; CDR3 DNA: TGCCTCTCAATAGACCAAGAGACCCAGTACTTC; clone size: .; D gene: .; J gene: TRBJ2-5; V gene: TRBV7-9
CDR3 protein: CASSRDRGDTGELFF; CDR3 DNA: TGCGCCAGCAGTCGGGACAGGGGAGACACCGGGGAGCTGTTTTTT; clone size: .; D gene: TRBD1; J gene: TRBJ2-2; V gene: TRBV5-1
CDR3 protein: CASLGGASTDTQYF; CDR3 DNA: TGTGCCAGCTTAGGAGGGGCTAGCACAGATACGCAGTATTTT; clone size: .; D gene: .; J gene: TRBJ2-3; V gene: TRBV2
CDR3 protein: CASSYSRGVQYF; CDR3 DNA: TGTGCCAGCAGTTACTCGAGAGGGGTGCAGTACTTC; clone size: .; D gene: .; J gene: TRBJ2-7; V gene: TRBV6-6
CDR3 protein: CASSTQGGSGTEAFF; CDR3 DNA: TGTGCCAGCAGCACCCAGGGGGGGTCAGGTACTGAAGCTTTCTTT; clone size: .; D gene: TRBD1; J gene: TRBJ1-1; V gene: TRBV5-8
CDR3 protein: CASSLRETGGRYGYTF; CDR3 DNA: TGTGCCAGCAGCCTACGAGAGACAGGGGGTCGCTATGGCTACACCTTC; clone size: .; D gene: TRBD1; J gene: TRBJ1-2; V gene: TRBV14
CDR3 protein: CAWVQGRSTDTQYF; CDR3 DNA: TGTGCCTGGGTACAGGGGCGAAGCACAGATACGCAGTATTTT; clone size: .; D gene: TRBD1; J gene: TRBJ2-3; V gene: TRBV30
CDR3 protein: CASSALSEQFF; CDR3 DNA: TGTGCCAGCAGCGCGTTAAGTGAGCAGTTCTTC; clone size: .; D gene: .; J gene: TRBJ2-1; V gene: TRBV9
CDR3 protein: CASSSLLGSYNEQFF; CDR3 DNA: TGTGCCAGCAGCTCCTTATTGGGCTCCTACAATGAGCAGTTCTTC; clone size: .; D gene: .; J gene: TRBJ2-1; V gene: TRBV7-9
CDR3 protein: CASSLFGGRTDTQYF; CDR3 DNA: TGCGCCAGCAGCTTGTTCGGCGGGAGGACAGATACGCAGTATTTT; clone size: .; D gene: TRBD2; J gene: TRBJ2-3; V gene: TRBV5-1
CDR3 protein: CASSPIRTQETQYF; CDR3 DNA: TGTGCCAGCTCACCAATCCGGACACAAGAGACCCAGTACTTC; clone size: .; D gene: .; J gene: TRBJ2-5; V gene: TRBV18
CDR3 protein: CASSSQGTAQYF; CDR3 DNA: TGCGCCAGCAGCTCACAGGGGACAGCGCAGTATTTT; clone size: .; D gene: TRBD1; J gene: TRBJ2-3; V gene: TRBV4-3
CDR3 protein: CASSILAGTGQYGYTF; CDR3 DNA: TGTGCCAGCAGCATCCTTGCCGGGACAGGGCAGTATGGCTACACCTTC; clone size: .; D gene: TRBD1; J gene: TRBJ1-2; V gene: TRBV7-2
CDR3 protein: CASSFAGNTEAFF; CDR3 DNA: TGTGCCAGCAGTTTTGCCGGGAACACTGAAGCTTTCTTT; clone size: .; D gene: .; J gene: TRBJ1-1; V gene: TRBV28
CDR3 protein: CASSLEWLAGGPGELFF; CDR3 DNA: TGTGCCAGCAGCTTAGAGTGGTTAGCGGGAGGGCCCGGGGAGCTGTTTTTT; clone size: .; D gene: TRBD2; J gene: TRBJ2-2; V gene: TRBV7-2
CDR3 protein: CASSVPRGYTGELFF; CDR3 DNA: TGTGCCAGCAGTGTTCCCAGGGGGTACACCGGGGAGCTGTTTTTT; clone size: .; D gene: TRBD1; J gene: TRBJ2-2; V gene: TRBV2
CDR3 protein: CASSLAALEPGQGVNTIYF; CDR3 DNA: TGTGCCAGCAGCTTAGCCGCTTTAGAACCGGGACAGGGGGTAAACACCATATATTTT; clone size: .; D gene: TRBD1; J gene: TRBJ1-3; V gene: TRBV7-8
CDR3 protein: CAASFDRGPNSYEQYF; CDR3 DNA: TGTGCCGCCTCATTTGATAGGGGGCCGAACTCCTACGAGCAGTACTTC; clone size: .; D gene: TRBD1; J gene: TRBJ2-7; V gene: TRBV5-3
CDR3 protein: CASSPLVAGGTYEQYF; CDR3 DNA: TGTGCCAGCAGCCCACTGGTAGCGGGAGGAACCTACGAGCAGTACTTC; clone size: .; D gene: TRBD2; J gene: TRBJ2-7; V gene: TRBV5-6
CDR3 protein: CASSGYAPNEKLFF; CDR3 DNA: TGTGCCAGCAGTGGATATGCTCCTAATGAAAAACTGTTTTTT; clone size: .; D gene: .; J gene: TRBJ1-4; V gene: TRBV6-1
CDR3 protein: CASSLSPRGDYEQYF; CDR3 DNA: TGCGCCAGCAGCTTATCACCTCGAGGAGACTACGAGCAGTACTTC; clone size: once; D gene: .; J gene: TRBJ2-7; V gene: TRBV5-1
CDR3 protein: CASSRLGTLGSGANVLTF; CDR3 DNA: TGTGCCAGCTCACGTCTGGGGACATTAGGATCTGGGGCCAACGTCCTGACTTTC; clone size: .; D gene: .; J gene: TRBJ2-6; V gene: TRBV18
CDR3 protein: CASSLAVGTIYEQYF; CDR3 DNA: TGCGCCAGCAGCTTGGCAGTAGGGACTATCTACGAGCAGTACTTC; clone size: .; D gene: TRBD2; J gene: TRBJ2-7; V gene: TRBV5-1
CDR3 protein: CASSQGFGVAFPYEQYF; CDR3 DNA: TGCGCCAGCAGCCAAGGCTTCGGGGTCGCCTTCCCCTACGAGCAGTACTTC; clone size: .; D gene: .; J gene: TRBJ2-7; V gene: TRBV4-1
CDR3 protein: CASSLTIAGGFSDTQYF; CDR3 DNA: TGTGCCAGCAGCTTAACAATCGCGGGAGGATTTTCGGATACGCAGTATTTT; clone size: .; D gene: TRBD2; J gene: TRBJ2-3; V gene: TRBV7-3
CDR3 protein: CASSLGGNTGELFF; CDR3 DNA: TGCGCCAGCAGCTTGGGGGGAAACACCGGGGAGCTGTTTTTT; clone size: .; D gene: .; J gene: TRBJ2-2; V gene: TRBV5-1
CDR3 protein: CASSSSPGLAAGPEFF; CDR3 DNA: TGTGCCAGCAGTTCATCTCCGGGACTAGCAGCCGGTCCGGAGTTCTTC; clone size: once; D gene: TRBD2; J gene: TRBJ2-1; V gene: TRBV6-6
CDR3 protein: CAISELKMNTEAFF; CDR3 DNA: TGTGCCATCAGTGAGCTTAAAATGAACACTGAAGCTTTCTTT; clone size: .; D gene: .; J gene: TRBJ1-1; V gene: TRBV10-3
CDR3 protein: CAKSGLAGGTDTQYF; CDR3 DNA: TGTGCCAAGTCCGGGCTAGCGGGAGGAACAGATACGCAGTATTTT; clone size: .; D gene: TRBD2; J gene: TRBJ2-3; V gene: TRBV19
CDR3 protein: CASSPAQTGAGNTIYF; CDR3 DNA: TGTGCCAGCTCACCGGCGCAGACAGGGGCTGGAAACACCATATATTTT; clone size: .; D gene: TRBD1; J gene: TRBJ1-3; V gene: TRBV18
CDR3 protein: CASTRTAEPAETQYF; CDR3 DNA: TGTGCCAGCACGCGGACAGCGGAGCCCGCAGAGACCCAGTACTTC; clone size: .; D gene: .; J gene: TRBJ2-5; V gene: TRBV2
CDR3 protein: CASSPIEAGGPIPYNEQFF; CDR3 DNA: TGTGCCAGCTCACCAATCGAAGCGGGAGGGCCAATCCCCTACAATGAGCAGTTCTTC; clone size: .; D gene: TRBD2; J gene: TRBJ2-1; V gene: TRBV18
CDR3 protein: CASSSGSPFVLTF; CDR3 DNA: TGTGCCAGCAGTTCCGGCAGCCCCTTCGTCCTGACTTTC; clone size: .; D gene: .; J gene: TRBJ2-6; V gene: TRBV28
CDR3 protein: CASSLEVPGLAGGTDTQYF; CDR3 DNA: TGTGCCAGCAGTTTAGAGGTTCCGGGACTAGCGGGGGGCACAGATACGCAGTATTTT; clone size: once; D gene: TRBD2; J gene: TRBJ2-3; V gene: TRBV27
CDR3 protein: CASSEQGPGELFF; CDR3 DNA: TGCGCCAGCAGCGAACAGGGTCCCGGGGAGCTGTTTTTT; clone size: .; D gene: .; J gene: TRBJ2-2; V gene: TRBV5-1
CDR3 protein: CASSLKSTGVYSNQPQHF; CDR3 DNA: TGTGCCAGCAGCCTTAAATCGACAGGGGTATATAGCAATCAGCCCCAGCATTTT; clone size: .; D gene: TRBD1; J gene: TRBJ1-5; V gene: TRBV7-2
CDR3 protein: CASSLEQAVSYEQYF; CDR3 DNA: TGTGCCAGCAGCTTAGAACAGGCGGTCTCCTACGAGCAGTACTTC; clone size: once; D gene: .; J gene: TRBJ2-7; V gene: TRBV7-8
CDR3 protein: CASSESGRVAEKLFF; CDR3 DNA: TGTGCCAGCAGTGAATCTGGCAGGGTTGCGGAAAAACTGTTTTTT; clone size: .; D gene: .; J gene: TRBJ1-4; V gene: TRBV25-1
CDR3 protein: CASIGAGAVGELFF; CDR3 DNA: TGTGCCAGCATAGGGGCGGGAGCGGTCGGGGAGCTGTTTTTT; clone size: .; D gene: TRBD2; J gene: TRBJ2-2; V gene: TRBV6-5
CDR3 protein: CASSPGDTFQETQYF; CDR3 DNA: TGTGCCAGCTCCCCAGGGGACACTTTCCAAGAGACCCAGTACTTC; clone size: .; D gene: .; J gene: TRBJ2-5; V gene: TRBV18
CDR3 protein: CASSSDRAPYNEQFF; CDR3 DNA: TGTGCCAGCTCGTCGGACAGGGCTCCATACAATGAGCAGTTCTTC; clone size: .; D gene: TRBD1; J gene: TRBJ2-1; V gene: TRBV18
CDR3 protein: CASSESETRSNQPQHF; CDR3 DNA: TGCGCCAGCAGTGAGTCCGAGACTCGGAGCAATCAGCCCCAGCATTTT; clone size: .; D gene: .; J gene: TRBJ1-5; V gene: TRBV10-2
CDR3 protein: CASSVAGQGPNNEQFF; CDR3 DNA: TGTGCCAGCAGCGTAGCGGGACAGGGGCCCAACAATGAGCAGTTCTTC; clone size: .; D gene: TRBD1; J gene: TRBJ2-1; V gene: TRBV9
CDR3 protein: CASSVGGLTYGYTF; CDR3 DNA: TGTGCCAGCAGCGTAGGGGGACTGACCTATGGCTACACCTTC; clone size: .; D gene: .; J gene: TRBJ1-2; V gene: TRBV9
CDR3 protein: CASSKEAGGTGELFF; CDR3 DNA: TGCGCCAGCAGCAAGGAAGCGGGAGGCACCGGGGAGCTGTTTTTT; clone size: .; D gene: TRBD2; J gene: TRBJ2-2; V gene: TRBV5-1
CDR3 protein: CASSSVSGGETQYF; CDR3 DNA: TGTGCCAGCAGCTCAGTCTCAGGGGGAGAGACCCAGTACTTC; clone size: .; D gene: TRBD1; J gene: TRBJ2-5; V gene: TRBV7-2
CDR3 protein: CASSLGGGRENEQFF; CDR3 DNA: TGTGCCAGCAGTTTAGGGGGAGGGCGGGAGAATGAGCAGTTCTTC; clone size: .; D gene: TRBD2; J gene: TRBJ2-1; V gene: TRBV28
CDR3 protein: CASSRLVYNEQFF; CDR3 DNA: TGTGCCAGCAGCCGACTAGTCTACAATGAGCAGTTCTTC; clone size: .; D gene: .; J gene: TRBJ2-1; V gene: TRBV27
CDR3 protein: CASGLENTGELFF; CDR3 DNA: TGTGCCAGTGGACTAGAGAACACCGGGGAGCTGTTTTTT; clone size: .; D gene: TRBD2; J gene: TRBJ2-2; V gene: TRBV6-6